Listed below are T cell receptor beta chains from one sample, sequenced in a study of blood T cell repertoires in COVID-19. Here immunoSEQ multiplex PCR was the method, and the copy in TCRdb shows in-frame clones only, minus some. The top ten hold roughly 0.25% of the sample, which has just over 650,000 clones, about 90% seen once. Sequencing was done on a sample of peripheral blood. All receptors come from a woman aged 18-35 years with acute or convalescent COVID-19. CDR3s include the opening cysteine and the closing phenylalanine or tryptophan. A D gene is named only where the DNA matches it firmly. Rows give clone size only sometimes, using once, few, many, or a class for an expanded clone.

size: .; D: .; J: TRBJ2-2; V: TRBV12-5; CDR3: CASGLARVEGPTGELFF; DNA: TGTGCTAGTGGTTTGGCCCGGGTCGAGGGCCCCACCGGGGAGCTGTTTTTT
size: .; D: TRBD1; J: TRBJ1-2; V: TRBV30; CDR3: CAWGGDRVSVHGYTF; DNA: TGTGCCTGGGGTGGGGACAGGGTATCGGTTCATGGCTACACCTTC
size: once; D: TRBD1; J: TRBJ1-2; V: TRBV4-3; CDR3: CASSQDLEGTGGDGYTF; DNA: TGCGCCAGCAGCCAAGATCTAGAGGGGACAGGGGGCGATGGCTACACCTTC
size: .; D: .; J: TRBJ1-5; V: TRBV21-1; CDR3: CASSPREELGNQPQHF; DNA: TGTGCCAGCAGCCCTAGGGAGGAATTGGGCAATCAGCCCCAGCATTTT
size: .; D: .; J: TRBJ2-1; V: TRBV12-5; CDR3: CASGFIAEQFF; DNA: TGTGCTAGTGGTTTTATAGCGGAGCAGTTCTTC
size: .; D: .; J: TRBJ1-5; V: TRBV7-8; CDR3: CASSFNRVVQPQHF; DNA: TGTGCCAGCAGCTTCAACAGGGTGGTTCAGCCCCAGCATTTT
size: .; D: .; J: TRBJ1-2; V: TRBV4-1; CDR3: CASSQEGGLPGYTF; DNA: TGCGCCAGCAGCCAAGAAGGGGGATTGCCAGGCTACACCTTC
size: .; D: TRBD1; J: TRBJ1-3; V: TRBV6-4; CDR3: CASSDRWDRGPGNTIYF; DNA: TGTGCCAGCAGTGACCGCTGGGACAGGGGGCCTGGAAACACCATATATTTT
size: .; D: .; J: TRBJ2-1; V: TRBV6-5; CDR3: CASSYSGRGNEQFF; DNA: TGTGCCAGCAGTTACTCGGGGAGGGGGAATGAGCAGTTCTTC
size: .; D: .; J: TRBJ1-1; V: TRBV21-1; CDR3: CASSSLESEAFF; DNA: TGTGCCAGCAGCAGCCTTGAGAGTGAAGCTTTCTTT
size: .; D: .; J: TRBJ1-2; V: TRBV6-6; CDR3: CASSYSGGTPYGYTF; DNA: TGTGCCAGCAGTTACTCGGGAGGGACCCCTTATGGCTACACCTTC
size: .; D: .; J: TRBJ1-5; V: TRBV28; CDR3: CASSLGGSNQPQHF; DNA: TGTGCCAGCAGTTTGGGGGGGAGCAATCAGCCCCAGCATTTT
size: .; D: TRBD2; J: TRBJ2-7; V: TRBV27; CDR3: CASSLRVAGGTYEQYF; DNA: TGTGCCAGCAGTCTCCGAGTAGCGGGGGGTACCTACGAGCAGTACTTC
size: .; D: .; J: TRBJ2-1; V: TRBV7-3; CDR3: CASSLVAGTYNEQFF; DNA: TGTGCCAGCAGCTTAGTGGCCGGGACATACAATGAGCAGTTCTTC
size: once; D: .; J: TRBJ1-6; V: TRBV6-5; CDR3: CASSSSTTDNNSPLHF; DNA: TGTGCCAGCAGTTCATCCACGACAGACAATAATTCACCCCTCCACTTT
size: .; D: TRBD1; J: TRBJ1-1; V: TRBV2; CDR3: CASSESQGANTEAFF; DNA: TGTGCCAGCAGTGAATCACAGGGGGCGAACACTGAAGCTTTCTTT
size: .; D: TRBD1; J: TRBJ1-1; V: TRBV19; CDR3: CASSPVQGANTEAFF; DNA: TGTGCCAGTAGTCCGGTGCAGGGGGCGAACACTGAAGCTTTCTTT
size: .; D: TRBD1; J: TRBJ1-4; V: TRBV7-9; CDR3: CASSLLPPDRVSEKLFF; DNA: TGTGCCAGCAGCTTATTGCCTCCGGACAGGGTTTCTGAAAAACTGTTTTTT
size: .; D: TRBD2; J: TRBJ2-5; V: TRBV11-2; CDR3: CASRRPGLAGGLETQYF; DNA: TGTGCCAGCAGAAGACCGGGACTAGCGGGGGGTCTGGAGACCCAGTACTTC
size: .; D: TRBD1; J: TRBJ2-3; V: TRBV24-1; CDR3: CATSDAGQGDTQYF; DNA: TGTGCCACCAGTGACGCCGGACAGGGCGATACGCAGTATTTT
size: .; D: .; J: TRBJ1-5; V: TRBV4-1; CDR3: CAPSRGGSNQPQHF; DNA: TGCGCCCCCAGCCGGGGGGGGAGCAATCAGCCCCAGCATTTT
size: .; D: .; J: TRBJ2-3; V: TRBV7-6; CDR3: CASSYITDTQYF; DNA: TGTGCCAGCAGTTATATTACAGATACGCAGTATTTT
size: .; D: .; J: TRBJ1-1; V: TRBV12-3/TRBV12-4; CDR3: CASSWPALPEAFF; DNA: TGTGCCAGCAGTTGGCCTGCCCTTCCTGAAGCTTTCTTT
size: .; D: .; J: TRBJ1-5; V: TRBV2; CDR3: CASYGGGNQPQHF; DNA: TGTGCCAGCTACGGAGGCGGCAATCAGCCCCAGCATTTT
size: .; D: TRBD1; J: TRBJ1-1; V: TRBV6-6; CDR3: CASSSKSQQGGTEAFF; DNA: TGTGCCAGCAGTTCCAAATCGCAGCAGGGGGGTACTGAAGCTTTCTTT
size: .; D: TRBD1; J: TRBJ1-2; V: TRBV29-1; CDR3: CSVGTGNYGYTF; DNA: TGCAGCGTTGGGACAGGGAACTATGGCTACACCTTC
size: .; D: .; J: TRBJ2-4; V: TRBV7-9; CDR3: CASSDGRVAKNIQYF; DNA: TGTGCCAGCAGCGACGGCAGGGTAGCCAAAAACATTCAGTACTTC
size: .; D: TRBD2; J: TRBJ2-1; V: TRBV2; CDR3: CASSEALRGLAGDEQFF; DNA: TGTGCCAGCAGTGAAGCGCTAAGGGGACTAGCGGGCGATGAGCAGTTCTTC
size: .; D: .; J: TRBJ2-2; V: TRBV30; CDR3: CAWSRGNAGELFF; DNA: TGTGCCTGGAGCCGAGGGAATGCCGGGGAGCTGTTTTTT
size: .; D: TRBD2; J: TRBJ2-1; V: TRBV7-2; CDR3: CASSKGGGEGPTGNEQFF; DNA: TGTGCCAGCAGCAAAGGTGGAGGGGAGGGACCTACTGGAAATGAGCAGTTCTTC
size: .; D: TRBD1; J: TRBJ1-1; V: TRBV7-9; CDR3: CASSLGQGGGMNTEAFF; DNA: TGTGCCAGCAGCTTAGGACAGGGTGGAGGCATGAACACTGAAGCTTTCTTT
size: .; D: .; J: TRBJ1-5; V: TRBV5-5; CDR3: CASSLYVQGGPQHF; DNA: TGTGCCAGCAGCTTGTATGTCCAGGGAGGGCCCCAGCATTTT
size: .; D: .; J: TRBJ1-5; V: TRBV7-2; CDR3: CASSFRRQGNQPQHF; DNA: TGTGCCAGCAGCTTCCGAAGACAGGGCAATCAGCCCCAGCATTTT
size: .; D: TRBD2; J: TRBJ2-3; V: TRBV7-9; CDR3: CASSPPLAGDRHTQYF; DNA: TGTGCCAGCAGCCCTCCTCTAGCGGGGGACAGGCATACGCAGTATTTT
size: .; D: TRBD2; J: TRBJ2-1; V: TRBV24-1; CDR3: CATSSGDLSGYNEQFF; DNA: TGTGCCACCAGTAGCGGGGACCTCTCGGGATACAATGAGCAGTTCTTC
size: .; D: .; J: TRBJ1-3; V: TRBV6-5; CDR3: CASSGFSGNTIYF; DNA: TGTGCCAGCTCAGGGTTTTCTGGAAACACCATATATTTT
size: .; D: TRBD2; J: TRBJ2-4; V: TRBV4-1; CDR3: CASSQDGVAGEVGAKNIQYF; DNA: TGCGCCAGCAGCCAAGATGGGGTAGCGGGAGAGGTAGGAGCCAAAAACATTCAGTACTTC
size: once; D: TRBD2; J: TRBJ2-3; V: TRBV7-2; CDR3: CASSYSLSGGFDTQYF; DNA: TGTGCCAGCAGCTACAGCCTTAGCGGGGGTTTCGATACGCAGTATTTT
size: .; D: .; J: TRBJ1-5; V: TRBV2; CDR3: CASSGGRPSNQPQHF; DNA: TGTGCCAGCAGTGGAGGTCGTCCTTCCAATCAGCCCCAGCATTTT
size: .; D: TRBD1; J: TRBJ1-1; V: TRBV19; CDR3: CASRTGGEALFLNTEAFF; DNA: TGTGCCAGTAGGACAGGGGGCGAAGCACTTTTCCTGAACACTGAAGCTTTCTTT
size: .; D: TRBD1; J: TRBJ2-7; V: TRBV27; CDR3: CASSLSGQGSYEQYF; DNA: TGTGCCAGCAGTTTATCGGGACAGGGATCCTACGAGCAGTACTTC
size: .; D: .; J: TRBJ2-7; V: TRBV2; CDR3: CASSSTYEQYF; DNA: TGTGCCAGCAGTTCCACCTACGAGCAGTACTTC
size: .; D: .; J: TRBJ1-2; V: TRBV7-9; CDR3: CAGGQFYGYTF; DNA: TGTGCCGGAGGACAGTTCTATGGCTACACCTTC
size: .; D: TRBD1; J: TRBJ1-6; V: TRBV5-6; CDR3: CATSWTGQGWNSPLHF; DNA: TGTGCCACCTCCTGGACCGGACAGGGCTGGAATTCACCCCTCCACTTT
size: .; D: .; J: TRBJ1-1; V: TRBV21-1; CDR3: CASSRTRGRITEAFF; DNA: TGTGCCAGCAGCAGGACCAGGGGGCGGATCACTGAAGCTTTCTTT
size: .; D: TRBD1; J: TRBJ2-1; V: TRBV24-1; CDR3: CATSEQGVNEQFF; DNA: TGTGCCACCAGTGAACAGGGGGTGAATGAGCAGTTCTTC
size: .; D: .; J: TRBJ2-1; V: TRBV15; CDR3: CATSRVPVSYNEQFF; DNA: TGTGCCACCAGCAGAGTCCCGGTCTCCTACAATGAGCAGTTCTTC
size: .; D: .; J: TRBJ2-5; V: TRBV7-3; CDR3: CASSLPPVETQYF; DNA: TGTGCCAGCAGCTTACCCCCGGTGGAGACCCAGTACTTC